The sequence of this T cell receptor (beta chain) was determined in a study of blood T cells in healthy people across ages (dated by TCRdb to the mid-2010s). For the wider study: In model experiments, template switching captured about one uniquely barcoded TCR beta cDNA molecule for every two T cells. The study measured age-related changes in TCR beta repertoire diversity using deep sequencing normalized with unique cDNA molecular identifiers. The donors were divided into four age groups: young (average approximately 16 years), middle-aged (almost 40), aged (about 56) and long-lived (about 79). Two additional independent replicas of 1 million unique cDNA reads from the same blood draw were analyzed for two donors (one aged 18 to 30 and one aged 80 or older). What the authors observed across the whole study: Compared with the aged group, the long-lived group had more naive CD4+ T cells, fewer expanded clones and increased TCR diversity, suggesting age selection. Observed TCR beta diversity correlated strongly with the percentage of naive T cells measured by flow cytometry. Donor CMV infection status was unknown, potentially confounding age-related changes in expanded clonotypes. Conclusive comparison of naive and antigen-experienced compartments was prevented by the profiling of bulk unsorted PBMCs. Estimates of total diversity from one million sequenced T cells were regarded as lower bounds and underestimates. Observed TCR beta diversity per million T cells fell roughly linearly with age, and a significant reduction was already apparent by age around 40.

CDR1 MDHEN and CDR2 SYDVKM are derived from the germline V gene. Spanning cysteine to phenylalanine, the CDR3 consists of 13 amino acids. Just CDR3 DNA is preserved here, 39 bases in frame from base 1. A distance of 10 bases separates the germline ends of V and J, which lose 6 bases and 1 base respectively. The donors were a few dozen Caucasian individuals from Russia, aged roughly 6 to 90 years, who were systemically healthy. Each donor gave roughly 11 milliliters of peripheral blood, drawn into EDTA-treated Vacutainer tubes. Ficoll-Paque density-gradient centrifugation was used to isolate PBMCs, with at least 6.5 million obtained per sample. Trizol reagent was used to extract total RNA from PBMCs, with at least 6 micrograms per sample. Naive CD45RAhigh/CD27high T cell percentages were measured by flow cytometry on a PBMC aliquot from every donor. In regard to this clonotype: Its antigen is currently not known. No qualities accompany the bases; no much larger clone lies one base away.

Libraries were constructed by 5' RACE. TCRdb shows the sequencer as Illumina HiSeq 2500. The second PCR ran for about 6 to 12 cycles and used a J-beta primer mix along with a sample-barcoded 5' primer. A unique molecular identifier was introduced onto each TCR beta cDNA molecule by a template-switch 5' adaptor carrying 12 random nucleotides. At least 3 million CDR3-containing paired-end reads were obtained from each sample. The Mint cDNA synthesis kit, primed by a TRBC-specific oligonucleotide, was used to synthesize first-strand cDNA from all RNA. All cDNA was treated with uracil-DNA glycosylase and then went through a first 18-cycle PCR with the universal primers M1SS and BC2_uni_R. As for how the authors treated the data: Normalization of each sample was performed by random selection of 1 million high-quality reads, each carrying a distinct molecular identifier. Reads with shared molecular identifiers were discarded instead of being binned into consensus sequences. MiTCR, with a Q25 quality threshold and the strictest error-elimination algorithm, was used for CDR3 identification, clonotype clustering and error correction. A nonparametric unseen species model using Euler transformation provided a lower-bound estimate of total TCR beta diversity. The raw public reads went through TCRdb reprocessing: fastp at Q25, MiXCR clone calling, in-frame beta chains kept. Records with the same CDR3 protein are collapsed into one entry carrying the most frequent genes and DNA. The V and J calls and clone size come from TCRdb's table, not from the authors' own analysis. The sample records under 1,100,000 distinct CDR3 sequences, approximately 25% of which are singletons. The ten most abundant clones make up around 0.75% of the sample.

These same data were also listed under a study on T cells of mothers and their children. Drawing on the second study: Donors were nine systemically healthy Caucasian individuals: three mothers and their six children. cDNA synthesis consumed the entire amount of extracted RNA, loaded at approximately 1.6 ug RNA in each 15 ul reaction. In the second PCR, the M1S primer added sample barcodes and 2-4 random nucleotides. Over 8 million TCR beta CDR3 reads were obtained for each mother, and 2.5 million to 3 million reads were obtained for each child. TCR recombination output is similarly shaped by thymic selection in related and unrelated pairs, with a minor effect exerted by inherited differences. Related mother-child pairs always showed normalized repertoire overlap that was slightly higher than in unrelated mother-child pairs, though the difference was never significant. With a sensitivity of approximately 100 clones per million clonotypes, no persistent microchimeric T cell clones were detected. To look for features that set related mother-child pairs apart from unrelated individuals, the researchers ran deep NGS to compare the TCR beta repertoires of mothers and children. The mean age was around 40 +/- 4 years for the mothers and approximately 11 +/- 4 years for the children. After adapter ligation was performed with NEBNext reagents, the libraries were sequenced on an Illumina HiSeq 2000 with 100+100 nt paired-end reads. Mother and child libraries were prepared a month apart and sequenced in separate runs to prevent cross-contamination. For each donor, somewhere between roughly 450,000 and 2,100,000 distinct TCR beta clonotypes were identified. Naive TCR beta clonotypes were estimated from low-frequency clonotypes matched to each donor's FACS-determined naive share, without sorting.

The sequence was collected from a girl under 10 years old in good health. Material: blood. Recombination linked TRBV28 to TRBJ2-7; a weak D assignment points to TRBD2 (5 bases agree). Here the CDR3 is given as CASRRAASYEQYF. The DNA sequence is given as TGTGCCAGCAGGCGAGCGGCGTCCTACGAGCAGTACTTC.